Given below is one T cell receptor (beta chain) in context. The CDR3 runs to 15 residues. Germline V CDR1 and CDR2: SNHLY, FYNNEI. With 6 bases removed from V and 4 bases from J, the gap between germline ends came to 19 bases. Donation came from healthy Caucasian individuals in Russia who were aged roughly 6 to 100. A minimum of 6 micrograms of total RNA was extracted per sample. The authors ran a second PCR of about 6 to 11 cycles using a sample-barcoded 5' primer and a J-beta primer mix. TCRdb reprocessed the 5' RACE reads via MiXCR and lists one record per CDR3 protein. Among 1.5 million to 2 million distinct CDR3 sequences listed, 28% were seen once. This record comes from a study of blood T cells in healthy people across ages. The overall study: Template switching caught about one barcoded beta molecule for each two T cells.

The sequenced sample consisted of blood. This sequence originates from a woman in her thirties in good health. The chain links TRBV2 to TRBJ2-7, with D tentatively TRBD1 (7 bases). The CDR3 here is CASSGGTAEIYEQYF. The CDR3 DNA follows: TGTGCCAGCAGCGGCGGGACAGCGGAAATTTACGAGCAGTACTTC.